This passage covers 14 T cell receptor beta chains from one sample sequenced in a study of identical twins. TCRdb reprocessed the 5' RACE reads with MiXCR, giving one entry per CDR3 protein. The sample contains 550,000 to 700,000 distinct CDR3 sequences, just under 10% of which appear only once. A further study also used this sample, focusing on yellow fever vaccine responses in identical twins.

The sequenced sample was PBMCs. All receptors come from a woman aged 18-29 years in good health.

V gene TRBV19 combines with J gene TRBJ2-4; TRBD1 agrees at 7 bases. The CDR3 is made up of 16 amino acids. Germline-derived CDR1 and CDR2 are LNHDA and SQIVND (reference sequence). Germline trimming cut 10 bases from V and 3 bases from J; bases unmatched to any gene: 15. Here the CDR3 reads CATKGTGELDKNIQYF. For the CDR3, the DNA is TGTGCCACCAAGGGTACAGGGGAATTAGACAAAAACATTCAGTACTTC.

The chain links TRBV15 to TRBJ2-5; no clear D. Germline CDR1 LNHNV, CDR2 YYDKDF (reference sequence). Trimming removed 0 bases at V and 5 bases at J, with 10 bases between. This CDR3 has 14 residues. The DNA for the CDR3 is TGTGCCACCAGCAGAGATCTTCTGAGGGAGACCCAGTACTTC. It is translated as CATSRDLLRETQYF.

V gene TRBV27 combines with J gene TRBJ1-1; 7 nucleotides align to TRBD1. Germline V lookup: CDR1 MNHEY, CDR2 SMNVEV (reference sequence). The V and J ends lost 6 bases and 1 base, in that order; junction bases with no gene match: 8. The CDR3 runs 15 residues. The CDR3 sequence is CASRWGDSENTEAFF. As DNA, the CDR3 is TGTGCCAGCAGGTGGGGGGACAGTGAGAACACTGAAGCTTTCTTT.

This clonotype was detected many times. V usage is TRBV12-3 or TRBV12-4 and J usage is TRBJ2-7; 7 positions match TRBD1. The CDR3 is 16 amino acids. Germline trimming cut 4 bases from V and 2 bases from J; bases unmatched to any gene: 11. CDR3 loop: CASSSSWTGAPYEQYF. The CDR3 DNA reads as TGTGCCAGCAGTTCCTCCTGGACAGGCGCACCCTACGAGCAGTACTTC.

This clonotype showed up many times. The V and J genes are TRBV3-1 and TRBJ2-1, with no clear D. This CDR3 comprises 14 residues. Germline values: CDR1 LGHDT, CDR2 YNNKEL (reference sequence). The V gene lost 7 bases and the J gene lost 4 bases, with 14 bases spanning the gap. CDR3 in amino acids: CASTLGEIYNEQFF. The CDR3 coding sequence is TGTGCCAGCACCCTAGGAGAGATATACAATGAGCAGTTCTTC.

There are many counts of this clonotype. The gene calls are TRBV5-5 and TRBJ1-1; TRBD1 matches at 9 bases. This CDR3 has 15 residues. V lost 4 bases, J lost 3 bases, and 7 bases stayed unmatched. In germline, CDR1 is SGHKS, CDR2 YYEKEE (reference sequence). The CDR3 coding sequence is TGTGCCAGCAGCATGTACAGGGGGCCGTACACTGAAGCTTTCTTT. Protein sequence: CASSMYRGPYTEAFF.

A few counts support this clonotype. The chain employs TRBV10-3 and TRBJ2-3; D is undetermined. V dropped 2 bases and J dropped 4 bases, with 4 bases sitting between them. The CDR3 spans 12 residues. Germline CDR1 and CDR2: ENHRY and SYGVKD. The CDR3 nucleotides read TGTGCCATCAGTGAGACAGCAGATACGCAGTATTTT. It specifies CAISETADTQYF.

This clonotype was recorded a few times. The J gene is TRBJ2-7, the V gene TRBV24-1; 11 bases are a match to TRBD1. CDR1 and CDR2 from the germline V gene are KGHDR and SFDVKD. After removal of 4 bases from V and 2 bases from J, the junction contained 3 bases not matched to a gene. This CDR3 contains 15 residues. The CDR3 sequence is CATSEGQGGTYEQYF. CDR3 nucleotide sequence: TGTGCCACCAGTGAGGGACAGGGGGGGACCTACGAGCAGTACTTC.

This clonotype has a count of ten or more. The chain is built from TRBV3-1 and TRBJ2-1; D gene ambiguous. V lost 6 bases to trimming and J lost 7 bases, with 10 bases between them. This CDR3 contains 12 residues. The germline V gene encodes CDR1 LGHDT and CDR2 YNNKEL (reference sequence). The CDR3 coding sequence is TGTGCCAGCAGTCCGGCGCAAAATGAGCAGTTCTTC. It is translated as CASSPAQNEQFF.

The V and J genes are TRBV11-3 and TRBJ2-7; D is unresolved. Germline loops: CDR1 SGHNT, CDR2 YENEEA. CDR3 size: 17 residues. Trimming removed 2 bases from V and 0 bases from J, with 17 bases in between. CDR3: CASSLKHPCRCSYEQYF. The CDR3 DNA reads TGTGCCAGCAGCTTAAAGCACCCATGTCGGTGCTCCTACGAGCAGTACTTC.

This clonotype was detected only a few times. Possible read error: a much larger clone is one base away. V usage is TRBV11-2 and J usage is TRBJ2-1; D gene unclear. Looked up from germline, CDR1 is SGHAT and CDR2 is FQNNGV. This CDR3 comprises 11 residues. V was cut by 6 bases and J by 11 bases, with 11 bases left in between. CDR3 nucleotides: TGTGCCAGCAGTCACCAGGTTCAGCAGTTCTTC. Translated: CASSHQVQQFF.

Note on this clonotype: Relative to the germline gene, one junction end is altered; a read error may explain this. The rearrangement joins TRBV12-3 or TRBV12-4 to TRBJ1-2, with 9 bases identical to TRBD1. The CDR3 has 18 amino acids. The CDR3 nucleotides read TGTGCCAGCAGTCTAGCTATCGGACAGGGGTCTAGTAACTATGGCTACACCTTC. Amino acid sequence: CASSLAIGQGSSNYGYTF.

CDR3: CASNHGRAGEQYF. CDR3 coding DNA: TGTGCCAGTAACCACGGGAGGGCCGGCGAGCAGTACTTC. The rearrangement joins TRBV19 to TRBJ2-7; 8 nucleotides align to TRBD2. The CDR3 loop spans 13 amino acids. The germline V gene encodes CDR1 LNHDA and CDR2 SQIVND (reference sequence). V dropped 7 bases and J dropped 6; count of bases not matched to a gene: 8.

This clonotype was seen ten or more times. The genes are TRBV27 and TRBJ2-2; D not certain. The length of the CDR3 is 13 residues. With 4 bases removed from V and 7 bases from J, the gap between germline ends came to 10 bases. Germline CDR1 and CDR2: MNHEY and SMNVEV (reference sequence). CDR3 in amino acids: CASSSETGGELFF. CDR3 bases: TGTGCCAGCAGTTCAGAGACCGGCGGGGAGCTGTTTTTT.